The T cell receptor beta chain described here comes from a study of CD8 T cells in ankylosing spondylitis. Regarding the study as a whole: Blood from ankylosing spondylitis patients appeared to carry a characteristic roughly eight-variant TCR beta motif. In reactive arthritis synovial fluid and blood, some motif variants had been reported before. In ankylosing spondylitis patients, matched synovial fluid reportedly showed significant enrichment of disease-linked clones. CD8+ cells made up the disease-linked clones, which were relatively rare in peripheral blood.

With molecular barcodes, quantitative 5'-RACE was used to make the TCR beta libraries. A single record per CDR3 protein comes from TCRdb applying MiXCR to the 5' RACE reads. The table has some 700,000 distinct CDR3 sequences, around 17% seen once. This clonotype has ten or more counts. Its antigen is still unknown. The sequence derives from a male donor with ankylosing spondylitis. Sequencing used blood, either unsorted or a sorted T cell fraction (not recorded which).

This CDR3 is CASSQVAGVETQYF. CDR3 DNA sequence: TGCGCCAGCAGCCAAGTTGCGGGAGTGGAGACCCAGTACTTC. V and J are TRBV4-3 and TRBJ2-5; 7 bases are a match to TRBD2. In germline, CDR1 is LGHNA, CDR2 YSLEER. After removal of 1 base from V and 5 bases from J, the junction contained 4 bases not matched to a gene. The CDR3 consists of 14 residues.